Shown below are 18 T cell receptor beta chains from a single sample sequenced in a study of shared clonotypes between healthy human individuals. Sequenced by immunoSEQ multiplex PCR; TCRdb stores in-frame clones only, minus some. The sample has around 640,000 clones, roughly 96% seen once. Naive CD8 isolation took CD45RO-negative cells positively selected for CCR7 and excluded terminally differentiated effector memory CD45RA+ cells. The specimen was naive CD8+ T cells sorted from blood. The receptors stem from a woman in her 30s in good health.

The V gene is TRBV6-6, the J gene TRBJ2-1; tentatively, D is TRBD1 (5 bases). Germline CDR1 and CDR2: MNHNY and SVGAGI (reference sequence). The V and J ends lost 4 bases and 5 bases respectively, with 12 bases between them. The CDR3 runs to 14 residues. CDR3 nucleotides: TGTGCCAGCAGTTCGTCCGTAGGGGACAATGAGCAGTTCTTC. Its protein is CASSSSVGDNEQFF.

The gene calls are TRBV7-9 and TRBJ2-2, with TRBD1 matching 8 bases. This CDR3 has 15 residues. J lost 6 bases, V lost 1 base, and 4 bases had no gene match. CDR1 SEHNR and CDR2 FQNEAQ come from the germline V gene (reference sequence). The CDR3 DNA reads as TGTGCCAGCAGCTTAGTGACAGGGGTCGCCGGGGAGCTGTTTTTT. This sequence encodes CASSLVTGVAGELFF.

V and J are TRBV7-2 and TRBJ2-7, with 7 bases identical to TRBD1. The CDR3 spans 13 residues. V was pared by 3 bases and J by 3 bases, with 2 bases of the junction left unmatched. CDR1 SGHTA and CDR2 FQGNSA come from the germline V gene. The chain's CDR3 is CASSLGQFYEQYF. The CDR3, as DNA: TGTGCCAGCAGCTTGGGACAGTTCTACGAGCAGTACTTC. Using reference TRBV7-2 and TRBJ2-7 for the parts outside the CDR3, the full variable domain is GAGVSQSPSNKVTEKGKDVELRCDPISGHTALYWYRQSLGQGLEFLIYFQGNSAPDKSGLPSDRFSAERTGGSVSTLTIQRTQQEDSAVYLCASSLGQFYEQYFGPGTRLTVT.

The chain recombines TRBV5-4 with TRBJ2-5, with D perhaps matching TRBD2 (6 bases). Near its end, the DNA agrees better with TRBJ2-7, so the J call may be wrong. Germline CDR1 SGHNT, CDR2 YYREEE (reference sequence). The CDR3 contains 13 residues. The CDR3 sequence is CASSSGSYYEQYF. The CDR3 nucleotides read TGTGCCAGCAGTTCCGGGAGTTACTACGAGCAGTACTTC.

The chain couples TRBV6-5 to TRBJ2-1; D is unresolved. The CDR3 covers 16 residues. The germline V and J ends were trimmed by 0 bases and 2 bases, with 11 bases remaining between them. In germline, CDR1 is MNHEY, CDR2 SVGAGI. The CDR3 sequence is CASSYSGFIPYNEQFF. In DNA form, the CDR3 reads TGTGCCAGCAGTTACTCGGGGTTTATACCCTACAATGAGCAGTTCTTC.

Comments on this clone: Other DNA sequences within the sample encode an identical CDR3. The chain recombines TRBV27 with TRBJ2-7; no clear D gene. Germline CDR1 reads MNHEY; CDR2 reads SMNVEV (reference sequence). The CDR3 length is 13 residues. V dropped 5 bases and J dropped 1 base, with 9 bases sitting between them. The CDR3 nucleotides read TGTGCCAGCAGTCCCTTGGGTTCCTACGAGCAGTACTTC. This encodes CASSPLGSYEQYF.

Worth noting for this clone: Other nucleotide sequences from this sample produce the same CDR3. The rearrangement links TRBV19 to TRBJ1-5; no definite D call. The CDR3 length is 13 residues. The ends were cut back, 0 bases at V and 4 bases at J, with 4 bases in the middle. CDR1 and CDR2 from the germline V gene are LNHDA and SQIVND (reference sequence). CDR3 nucleotide sequence: TGTGCCAGTAGTATAGATGGAAATCAGCCCCAGCATTTT. Translating gives CASSIDGNQPQHF.

This chain joins TRBV6-5 and TRBJ1-5; 11 bases are shared with TRBD1. Trimming removed 4 bases from V and 9 bases from J; junction bases left unmatched: 11. Per germline, CDR1 MNHEY and CDR2 SVGAGI. This CDR3 has 16 amino acids. Written as DNA, the CDR3 is TGTGCCAGCAGTTCGGACAGGGGGCTTTCCGGACGGCCCCAGCATTTT. This gives the protein CASSSDRGLSGRPQHF.

In its sample, this clone was seen a few times. J is TRBJ1-1 and V is TRBV27; 7 bases agree with TRBD1. The CDR3 runs to 13 residues. Losses at the gene ends were 5 bases for V and 5 bases for J; bases not matched to a gene: 5. CDR1 and CDR2 (germline): MNHEY, SMNVEV (reference sequence). CDR3 nucleotide sequence: TGTGCCAGCAGTCTGGGGACAGTAACTGAAGCTTTCTTT. Amino acids: CASSLGTVTEAFF.

This rearrangement joins TRBV19 to TRBJ2-3; the D gene is possibly TRBD2 (6 bases). Trimming left V 8 bases short and J 4 bases short, with 25 bases between. Germline CDR1 reads LNHDA; CDR2 reads SQIVND (reference sequence). The CDR3 consists of 17 residues. The CDR3 loop is CASYTLVLRDDADTQYF. Written as DNA, the CDR3 is TGTGCCAGTTACACTCTCGTCTTGCGGGACGATGCAGATACGCAGTATTTT.

The genes are TRBV7-9 and TRBJ2-1, with TRBD1 matching over 7 bases. Germline loops: CDR1 SEHNR, CDR2 FQNEAQ (reference sequence). V was pared by 5 bases and J by 3 bases, with 10 bases of the junction left unmatched. CDR3 size: 16 residues. DNA for the CDR3: TGTGCCAGCAGCCAAACTACAGGGGTTGGCTACAATGAGCAGTTCTTC. Its protein product is CASSQTTGVGYNEQFF.

The CDR3 region is CASSDGTANTGELFF. CDR3 DNA sequence: TGCGCCAGCAGTGACGGGACAGCGAACACCGGGGAGCTGTTTTTT. This rearrangement joins TRBV10-1 to TRBJ2-2, with 7 bases identical to TRBD1. V dropped 3 bases and J dropped 0; count of bases not matched to a gene: 1. This CDR3 is built from 15 residues. Germline values: CDR1 WNHNN, CDR2 SYGVQD (reference sequence).

The chain links TRBV4-2 to TRBJ2-2; 8 bases match TRBD1. CDR1 and CDR2 from the germline V gene are LGHNA and YNFKEQ. The CDR3 runs to 18 residues. V was pared by 0 bases and J by 5 bases, with 11 bases of the junction left unmatched. The CDR3 bases are TGTGCCAGCAGCCAAGATCTGATAGGACAGGGTAGTACCGGGGAGCTGTTTTTT. Protein sequence: CASSQDLIGQGSTGELFF.

Turning to this clone: At one end, the junction sequence differs from germline, possibly due to a read error. The gene calls are TRBV4-1 and TRBJ2-7; tentatively, D is TRBD1 (5 bases). The CDR3 runs to 18 residues. Looked up from germline, CDR1 is MGHRA and CDR2 is YSYEKL. The CDR3 sequence is CASSQDGQGTAFFKIWVF. As DNA, the CDR3 is TGCGCCAGCAGCCAAGACGGCCAGGGCACGGCCTTTTTTAAGATATGGGTTTTC.

The chain joins TRBV6-5 to TRBJ2-5, with D perhaps matching TRBD2 (5 bases). The V and J ends lost 2 bases and 5 bases respectively, with 9 bases between them. Germline loops: CDR1 MNHEY, CDR2 SVGAGI. The CDR3 spans 13 residues. The CDR3: CASSYRDRETQYF. The CDR3 coding sequence is TGTGCCAGCAGTTACCGGGATCGGGAGACCCAGTACTTC.

The rearrangement joins TRBV6-5 to TRBJ1-2; TRBD1 agrees at 9 bases. CDR1 is MNHEY and CDR2 is SVGAGI in the germline V gene. With 5 bases clipped from V and 8 bases from J, the junction kept 6 bases outside the gene matches. This CDR3 contains 13 residues. The CDR3 DNA reads TGTGCCAGCAGTCCGGGACAGGGAGTAGGCTACACCTTC. Translation: CASSPGQGVGYTF.

The J gene is TRBJ1-2, the V gene TRBV6-5; TRBD1 agrees at 7 bases. The CDR3 runs 16 residues. From germline, CDR1 is MNHEY and CDR2 SVGAGI. Trimming cost V 2 bases and J 5 bases; bases outside gene matches: 11. CDR3 protein: CASSYEPTGAGYGYTF. The CDR3 DNA is TGTGCCAGCAGTTACGAGCCAACAGGGGCAGGTTATGGCTACACCTTC.

V is TRBV2 and J is TRBJ2-2, with D possibly called TRBD1 or TRBD2 (5 bases each). The V end was cut by 10 bases, the J end by 3 bases, with 18 bases between. Per germline, CDR1 SNHLY and CDR2 FYNNEI. The length of the CDR3 is 15 residues. The CDR3 DNA follows: TGTGCCACCCGGCCCGGGACCGTTTACACCGGGGAGCTGTTTTTT. Its protein is CATRPGTVYTGELFF.